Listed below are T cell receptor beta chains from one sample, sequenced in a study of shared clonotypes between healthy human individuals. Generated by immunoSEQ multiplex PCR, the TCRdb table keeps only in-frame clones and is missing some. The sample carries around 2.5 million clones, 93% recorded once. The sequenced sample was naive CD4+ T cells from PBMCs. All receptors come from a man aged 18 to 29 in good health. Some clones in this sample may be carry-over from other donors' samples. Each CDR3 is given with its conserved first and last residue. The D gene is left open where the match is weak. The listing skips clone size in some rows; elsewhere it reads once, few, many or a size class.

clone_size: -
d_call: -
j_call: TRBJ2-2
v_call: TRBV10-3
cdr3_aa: CAISESDRFHTGELFF
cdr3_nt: TGTGCCATCAGTGAGTCCGACAGGTTCCACACCGGGGAGCTGTTTTTT

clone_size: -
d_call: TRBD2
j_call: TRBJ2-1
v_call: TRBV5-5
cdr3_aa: CASSSGSGTYNEQFF
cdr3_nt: TGTGCCAGCAGCTCCGGGAGCGGGACTTACAATGAGCAGTTCTTC

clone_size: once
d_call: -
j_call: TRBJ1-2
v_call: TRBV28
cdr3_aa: CASSFTGLVDYGYTF
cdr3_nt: TGTGCCAGCAGTTTTACCGGGCTGGTCGACTATGGCTACACCTTC

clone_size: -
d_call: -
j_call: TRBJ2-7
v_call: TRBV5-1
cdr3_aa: CASSLWASGFEQYF
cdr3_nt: TGCGCCAGCAGCTTGTGGGCCTCAGGGTTCGAGCAGTACTTC

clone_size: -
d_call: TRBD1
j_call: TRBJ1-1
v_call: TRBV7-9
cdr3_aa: CASSYGQDTEAFF
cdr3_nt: TGTGCCAGCAGCTATGGACAGGACACTGAAGCTTTCTTT

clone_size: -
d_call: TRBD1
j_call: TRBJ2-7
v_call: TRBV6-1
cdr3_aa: CASSPGGTGAYEQYF
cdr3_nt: TGTGCCAGCAGCCCCGGGGGGACAGGGGCCTACGAGCAGTACTTC

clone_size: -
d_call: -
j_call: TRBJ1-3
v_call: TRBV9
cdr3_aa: CASSTGTLGNTIYF
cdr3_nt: TGTGCCAGCAGCACCGGGACACTTGGAAACACCATATATTTT

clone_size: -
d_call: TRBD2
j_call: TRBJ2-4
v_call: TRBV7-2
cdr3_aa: CASSLLAGGPNIQYF
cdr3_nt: TGTGCCAGCAGCTTACTAGCGGGAGGGCCGAACATTCAGTACTTC

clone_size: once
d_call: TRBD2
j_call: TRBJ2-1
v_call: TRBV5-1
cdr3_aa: CASSLEPSGTHNEQFF
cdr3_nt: TGCGCCAGCAGCTTGGAGCCTAGCGGGACCCACAATGAGCAGTTCTTC

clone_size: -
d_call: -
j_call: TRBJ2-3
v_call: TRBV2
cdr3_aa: CASSDPYRAYNPSTDTQYF
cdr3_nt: TGTGCCAGCAGTGATCCCTATAGGGCCTATAACCCTAGCACAGATACGCAGTATTTT

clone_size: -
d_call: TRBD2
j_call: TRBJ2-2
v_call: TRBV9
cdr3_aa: CASSVVREAGELFF
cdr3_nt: TGTGCCAGCAGCGTAGTGCGGGAGGCCGGGGAGCTGTTTTTT

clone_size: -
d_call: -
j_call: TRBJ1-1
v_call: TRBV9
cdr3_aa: CASSVTAMNTEAFF
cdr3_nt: TGTGCCAGCAGCGTGACGGCCATGAACACTGAAGCTTTCTTT

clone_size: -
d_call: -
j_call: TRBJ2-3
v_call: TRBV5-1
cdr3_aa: CASSLAGQERDTQYF
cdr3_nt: TGCGCCAGCAGCTTGGCCGGTCAGGAAAGAGATACGCAGTATTTT

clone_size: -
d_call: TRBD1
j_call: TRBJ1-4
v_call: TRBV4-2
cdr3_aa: CASSQGTGRSATNEKLFF
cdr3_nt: TGTGCCAGCAGCCAAGGGACAGGTCGGAGCGCAACTAATGAAAAACTGTTTTTT

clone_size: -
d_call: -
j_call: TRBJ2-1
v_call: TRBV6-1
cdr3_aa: CASSEYGVVGEQFF
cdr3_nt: TGTGCCAGCAGTGAATACGGAGTCGTGGGTGAGCAGTTCTTC

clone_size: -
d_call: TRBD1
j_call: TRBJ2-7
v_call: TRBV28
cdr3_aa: CASSSTGTGTYEQYF
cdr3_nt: TGTGCCAGCAGTTCAACCGGGACAGGGACCTACGAGCAGTACTTC

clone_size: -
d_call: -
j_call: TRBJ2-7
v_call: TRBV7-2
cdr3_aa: CASSLTRDTYEQYF
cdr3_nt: TGTGCCAGCAGCTTAACTCGTGATACCTACGAGCAGTACTTC

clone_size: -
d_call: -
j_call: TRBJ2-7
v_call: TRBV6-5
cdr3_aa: CASSYPGSYEQYF
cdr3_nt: TGTGCCAGCAGTTACCCAGGGTCCTACGAGCAGTACTTC